This T cell receptor beta chain was profiled in a study of blood T cell repertoires in COVID-19. Study in general: Both acute and convalescent COVID-19 samples were obtained from the United States, Italy and Spain. Sample material is recorded as cDNA or gDNA derived from T cells, B-cell-depleted T cells, or PBMCs.

There are 15 residues in the CDR3. Germline values: CDR1 MNHNS, CDR2 SASEGT. The ends lost 3 bases at V and 6 bases at J; junction bases unmatched: 9. Original data processing: Reference gene primer amplification in the assay estimated nucleated cell counts. Produced via immunoSEQ multiplex PCR; TCRdb's table is partial and in-frame only. For V, J and clone size, that table is used; D and trimming come from the DNA. The table records under 95,000 clones, about 73% of them present only once. The sequencing input was peripheral blood. The chain joins TRBV6-1 to TRBJ2-5; 8 bases align to TRBD2. This clonotype originated in a man in his fifties with active or convalescent COVID-19. The CDR3 sequence: CASSDSAGGAQTQYF. CDR3 bases: TGTGCCAGCAGTGATTCGGCGGGGGGCGCGCAGACCCAGTACTTC.